The next 29 T cell receptor beta chains were all read from a single sample in a study of PD-L1 blockade in urothelial cancer. This table comes from immunoSEQ multiplex PCR, and its TCRdb copy is limited to in-frame clones, with some not included. Among 55,000 or so clones listed, approximately 87% were seen once. The sequenced sample was PBMCs, obtained around atezolizumab (anti-PD-L1) treatment. These receptors were obtained from a man aged 35 to 55 with urothelial cancer.

This chain joins TRBV7-2 and TRBJ2-3, with D perhaps matching TRBD1 (6 bases). V was clipped by 6 bases and J by 2 bases, with 21 bases between them. The CDR3 has 17 residues. The germline V gene encodes CDR1 SGHTA and CDR2 FQGNSA. CDR3 bases: TGTGCCAGCAGTTCCCAGCCACAGGGAAGGGCCACAGATACGCAGTATTTT. The encoded protein is CASSSQPQGRATDTQYF.

CDR3: CASSQGMGTRVAQFF. The CDR3 DNA is TGCGCCAGCAGCCAAGGAATGGGTACGAGGGTAGCGCAGTTCTTC. The gene calls are TRBV4-3 and TRBJ2-1, with a tentative D call TRBD2 (5 bases). In germline, CDR1 is LGHNA, CDR2 YSLEER. There are 15 residues in the CDR3. V dropped 1 base and J dropped 12 bases, with 19 bases sitting between them.

The chain couples TRBV5-1 to TRBJ1-1, with D possibly matching TRBD1 (5 bases). CDR1 is SGHRS, CDR2 YFSETQ, per germline. The CDR3 consists of 15 residues. V lost 0 bases, J lost 0 bases, and 9 bases lay in between. The CDR3 DNA reads as TGCGCCAGCAGCTTGGCCGAAGGGGTGAACACTGAAGCTTTCTTT. Protein: CASSLAEGVNTEAFF.

This chain links TRBV5-6 with TRBJ1-5; D call uncertain. Germline loops: CDR1 SGHDT, CDR2 YYEEEE. This CDR3 region has 14 residues. With 3 bases removed from V and 4 bases from J, the gap between germline ends came to 11 bases. The CDR3 DNA follows: TGTGCCAGCAGCTGGGGAGGGTTGAATCAGCCCCAGCATTTT. This translates into CASSWGGLNQPQHF.

The count of this clone is one. The V and J genes are TRBV6-5 and TRBJ1-1; D ambiguous. Deletions cut 5 bases from V and 1 base from J, with 8 bases between. The CDR3 has 13 residues. Germline V gene sequence: CDR1 MNHEY, CDR2 SVGAGI. The CDR3 loop reads CASSTPGNTEAFF. The CDR3 DNA follows: TGTGCCAGCAGTACTCCAGGGAACACTGAAGCTTTCTTT.

The CDR3 is CASSTDMYQPQHF. The DNA of the CDR3 is TGTGCCAGCAGCACGGACATGTATCAGCCCCAGCATTTT. The chain links TRBV2 to TRBJ1-5, with D maybe TRBD1 (5 bases). Trimming removed 6 bases from V and 5 bases from J, with 11 bases in between. There are 13 residues in the CDR3. CDR1 is SNHLY and CDR2 is FYNNEI in the germline V gene.

The rearrangement uses TRBV30 and TRBJ1-2; TRBD1 is a possible D gene (6 bases). The germline CDR1 and CDR2 sequences are GTSNPN and SVGIG (reference sequence). V lost 4 bases to trimming and J lost 7 bases, with 16 bases between them. The CDR3 runs to 13 residues. CDR3 bases: TGTGCCTGGAATAAACAGGGAGTAGGTGGCTACACCTTC. Its translation is CAWNKQGVGGYTF. The whole variable domain, filled in from reference TRBV30 and TRBJ1-2, reads SQTIHQWPATLVQPVGSPLSLECTVEGTSNPNLYWYRQAAGRGLQLLFYSVGIGQISSEVPQNLSASRPQDRQFILSSKKLLLSDSGFYLCAWNKQGVGGYTFGSGTRLTVV.

The chain is built from TRBV21-1 and TRBJ1-4; no DNA check was done on the table's D call, TRBD1. TRBV21-1 is classified as a pseudogene. The CDR3 covers 15 residues. The CDR3, as DNA: TGTGCCAGCAGCAGCGAAGGGGGCGCGCTTGAAAAACTGTTTTTT. Translated, it gives CASSSEGGALEKLFF.

V gene TRBV7-2 combines with J gene TRBJ2-7, with 11 positions matching TRBD2. Germline trimming cut 6 bases from V and 0 bases from J; bases unmatched to any gene: 4. Germline-derived CDR1 and CDR2 are SGHTA and FQGNSA. The CDR3 runs to 15 residues. CDR3 sequence: CASSRTSGHSYEQYF. CDR3 nucleotides: TGTGCCAGCAGTCGGACTAGCGGGCACTCCTACGAGCAGTACTTC.

The chain combines TRBV6-5 with TRBJ2-2; 9 bases map to TRBD2. The CDR3 is made up of 15 amino acids. Germline values: CDR1 MNHEY, CDR2 SVGAGI. Trimming cost V 5 bases and J 5 bases; bases outside gene matches: 6. The CDR3 spells CASSLLAGATGELFF. CDR3 DNA: TGTGCCAGCAGTCTACTAGCGGGCGCAACCGGGGAGCTGTTTTTT.

The V and J genes are TRBV6-6 and TRBJ2-3; possible D gene TRBD2, 5 bases. This CDR3 is 14 amino acids long. Looked up from germline, CDR1 is MNHNY and CDR2 is SVGAGI (reference sequence). V was pared by 5 bases and J by 4 bases, with 13 bases between. The chain's CDR3 is CASSSGRRPDTQYF. The CDR3 region has the DNA TGTGCCAGCAGTAGCGGCAGACGTCCAGATACGCAGTATTTT.

V and J are TRBV25-1 and TRBJ2-1; tentatively, D is TRBD1 (5 bases). V gave up 8 bases and J gave up 2 bases, with 13 bases separating them. Looked up from germline, CDR1 is MGHDK and CDR2 is SYGVNS. CDR3 length: 14 residues. The CDR3 nucleotides read TGTGCCAGCCGCACACAGGTACCCTACAATGAGCAGTTCTTC. Amino acid sequence: CASRTQVPYNEQFF.

This rearrangement joins TRBV5-1 to TRBJ2-1; 8 nucleotides line up with TRBD2. The junction had 7 bases not matched to a gene; V was cut back by 5 bases and J by 6 bases. CDR3 length: 14 amino acids. CDR1 SGHRS and CDR2 YFSETQ come from the germline V gene. CDR3 coding DNA: TGCGCCAGCAGAAGGACTAGCTCTGCCAATGAGCAGTTCTTC. This translates into CASRRTSSANEQFF. Using reference TRBV5-1 and TRBJ2-1 for the parts outside the CDR3, the full variable domain is KAGVTQTPRYLIKTRGQQVTLSCSPISGHRSVSWYQQTPGQGLQFLFEYFSETQRNKGNFPGRFSGRQFSNSRSEMNVSTLELGDSALYLCASRRTSSANEQFFGPGTRLTVL.

The gene calls are TRBV7-2 and TRBJ1-4; no firm D call. The CDR3 is 16 amino acids. CDR1 SGHTA and CDR2 FQGNSA come from the germline V gene. V was pared by 0 bases and J by 3 bases, with 11 bases between. DNA for the CDR3: TGTGCCAGCAGCTTAGCTGCTTCCAGTTCTAATGAAAAACTGTTTTTT. The encoded protein is CASSLAASSSNEKLFF.

J is TRBJ1-1 and V is TRBV6-5, with a possible D match to TRBD1 (5 bases). With 0 bases removed from V and 1 base from J, the gap between germline ends came to 12 bases. Germline CDR1 reads MNHEY; CDR2 reads SVGAGI. This CDR3 has 16 residues. The CDR3 nucleotides read TGTGCCAGCAGTTACTCTCGGGGGTCACAGAACACTGAAGCTTTCTTT. Residues: CASSYSRGSQNTEAFF.

The V call is TRBV7-8, the J call TRBJ2-7, with 9 nucleotides matching TRBD2. Germline CDR1 SGHVS, CDR2 FQNEAQ. V lost 3 bases to trimming and J lost 0 bases; unmatched junction nucleotides: 18. This CDR3 is 20 amino acids long. CDR3 sequence reads: CASSFHEREASGIRSYEQYF. For the CDR3, the DNA is TGTGCCAGCAGCTTTCATGAGCGGGAGGCCTCCGGAATCCGCTCCTACGAGCAGTACTTC.

The sample holds one count of this clone. The V and J genes are TRBV28 and TRBJ2-4; weak D call: TRBD2 (5 bases). V dropped 2 bases and J dropped 10 bases, with 21 bases sitting between them. The CDR3 totals 16 residues. Germline V gene data show CDR1 as MDHEN and CDR2 as SYDVKM. This CDR3 reads CASSLGGPGPPEIQYF. In nucleotides, the CDR3 is TGTGCCAGCAGTTTAGGAGGACCCGGACCCCCGGAGATTCAGTACTTC.

The rearrangement links TRBV2 to TRBJ1-1; D possibly corresponds to TRBD1 (6 bases). In germline, CDR1 is SNHLY, CDR2 FYNNEI. V was shortened by 7 bases and J by 4 bases, with 19 bases between the two germline ends. CDR3 length: 15 residues. The CDR3 loop reads CASTLNGGQITEAFF. In DNA, the CDR3 is TGTGCCAGCACCTTGAACGGGGGGCAGATCACTGAAGCTTTCTTT.

The V and J genes are TRBV20-1 and TRBJ2-1; D not certain. V dropped 2 bases and J dropped 4 bases, with 3 bases sitting between them. Germline assignment: CDR1 DFQATT and CDR2 SNEGSKA (reference sequence). The CDR3 sequence is 11 residues long. The CDR3 DNA reads TGCAGTGCTAGAATATACAATGAGCAGTTCTTC. Its translation is CSARIYNEQFF.

The chain is built from TRBV2 and TRBJ1-2; D remains unclear. The length of the CDR3 is 14 residues. The V gene lost 6 bases and the J gene lost 5 bases, with 16 bases spanning the gap. In germline, CDR1 is SNHLY, CDR2 FYNNEI. DNA of the CDR3: TGTGCCAGCAGGTCAGAGGCAGTTTTATATGGCTACACCTTC. Protein: CASRSEAVLYGYTF.

The V gene is TRBV5-6, the J gene TRBJ1-2; D is unresolved. The germline gives CDR1 SGHDT, CDR2 YYEEEE. The CDR3 totals 13 residues. The V end was cut by 4 bases, the J end by 2 bases, with 9 bases between. Written as DNA, the CDR3 is TGTGCCAGCAGCCCGGTCGGGAACTATGGCTACACCTTC. It translates to CASSPVGNYGYTF.

In its sample, this clone was seen a few times. V gene TRBV4-2 combines with J gene TRBJ2-2; TRBD2 matches at 12 bases. Trimming took 4 bases from V and 6 from J; bases not matched to a gene: 6. Germline V lookup: CDR1 LGHNA, CDR2 YNFKEQ. The CDR3 consists of 16 residues. The CDR3 nucleotides read TGTGCCAGCAGCCCTACTAGCGGGAGGAGGGCCGGGGAGCTGTTTTTT. It encodes CASSPTSGRRAGELFF.

In this sample, this clone turned up a few times. The chain links TRBV7-2 to TRBJ2-7, with a weak D call TRBD1 (6 bases). Trimming removed 5 bases at V and 2 bases at J, with 10 bases between. The CDR3 sequence is 13 residues long. Germline CDR1 reads SGHTA; CDR2 reads FQGNSA. CDR3 amino acids: CASSPRTAYEQYF. CDR3 sequence (DNA): TGTGCCAGCAGCCCACGGACAGCCTACGAGCAGTACTTC.

V is TRBV6-6 and J is TRBJ2-1; 10 nucleotides agree with TRBD2. V was pared by 2 bases and J by 6 bases, with 4 bases of the junction left unmatched. The CDR3 has 15 residues. In germline, CDR1 is MNHNY, CDR2 SVGAGI (reference sequence). The CDR3 nucleotides are TGTGCCAGCAGTTACCCGCTAGCGGGAGCCAATGAGCAGTTCTTC. This translates into CASSYPLAGANEQFF.

V usage is TRBV7-6 and J usage is TRBJ2-3; no clear D gene. The germline V and J ends were trimmed by 0 bases and 3 bases, with 13 bases remaining between them. The CDR3 runs 16 residues. CDR1 is SGHVS, CDR2 FNYEAQ, per germline. The CDR3 protein is CASSLAVTSPTDTQYF. The CDR3 DNA follows: TGTGCCAGCAGCTTAGCCGTGACAAGCCCGACAGATACGCAGTATTTT.

The chain couples TRBV10-3 to TRBJ1-1, with D possibly TRBD1 on 5 matching bases. The CDR3 has 18 residues. V was clipped by 4 bases and J by 1 base, with 22 bases between them. Germline V lookup: CDR1 ENHRY, CDR2 SYGVKD. CDR3 region: CAISAWGVGGGANTEAFF. The CDR3 region has the DNA TGTGCCATCAGTGCATGGGGGGTGGGAGGAGGAGCGAACACTGAAGCTTTCTTT.

This clone was seen only a few times. This chain links TRBV14 with TRBJ2-1; 9 nucleotides line up with TRBD1. J was trimmed by 2 bases and V by 0 bases; bases with no gene match: 2. The CDR3 is made up of 16 amino acids. In germline, CDR1 is SGHDN, CDR2 FVKESK. CDR3 sequence reads: CASSQEGQGTYNEQFF. CDR3 bases: TGTGCCAGCAGCCAAGAGGGACAGGGTACCTACAATGAGCAGTTCTTC.

This clone was detected once. This chain uses TRBV2 with TRBJ2-7, with D hard to call. The CDR3 spans 14 residues. Deletions cut 2 bases from V and 3 bases from J, with 11 bases between. The germline V gene encodes CDR1 SNHLY and CDR2 FYNNEI. DNA for the CDR3: TGTGCCAGCAGTGAAATCAGGCCTGGCTACGAGCAGTACTTC. Translation: CASSEIRPGYEQYF. Variable domain in full (rest from reference TRBV2 and TRBJ2-7): EPEVTQTPSHQVTQMGQEVILRCVPISNHLYFYWYRQILGQKVEFLVSFYNNEISEKSEIFDDQFSVERPDGSNFTLKIRSTKLEDSAMYFCASSEIRPGYEQYFGPGTRLTVT.

The V gene is TRBV7-9, the J gene TRBJ1-5, with TRBD1 matching 7 bases. This CDR3 region has 14 residues. The germline V gene encodes CDR1 SEHNR and CDR2 FQNEAQ (reference sequence). The J segment lost 3 bases and the V segment lost 4 bases, leaving 3 bases of the junction unmatched. DNA of the CDR3: TGTGCCAGCAGCTCAGACAGGGCCAATCAGCCCCAGCATTTT. It translates to CASSSDRANQPQHF.